This T cell receptor beta chain was identified in a study of T cells after yellow fever vaccination. The CDR3 length is 13 residues. Germline V gene data show CDR1 as SGHTA and CDR2 as FQGNSA. The trim removed 3 bases at V and 5 bases at J, leaving 3 bases unmatched. A remark on this clonotype: No antigen is known for it.

By 5'RACE template switching, TCR cDNA was produced, with a universal primer site and UMIs added in the process. TCRdb itself ran the 5' RACE reads through MiXCR, one entry per CDR3 protein. The table includes 200,000 to 250,000 distinct CDR3 sequences, approximately 3.2% detected once. The study's findings and limits: Clones that expanded after primary vaccination mostly reappeared after the booster (nearly 98% CD4, 75% to 90% CD8). There was a possibility that FACS-sorted repertoires contained abundant clonotypes contaminating from the bulk population.

The source material was CD4+ T cells sorted from PBMCs, sampled 10 days after the yellow fever booster vaccination. This sequence originates from a man between 18 and 29 years old who received the YFV17D yellow fever vaccine. V usage is TRBV7-2 and J usage is TRBJ2-5, with TRBD2 matching over 7 bases. CDR3 residues: CASSFAAGETQYF. CDR3 DNA sequence: TGTGCCAGCAGCTTTGCAGCGGGGGAGACCCAGTACTTC. The full variable domain, its missing parts supplied by reference TRBV7-2 and TRBJ2-5, is GAGVSQSPSNKVTEKGKDVELRCDPISGHTALYWYRQSLGQGLEFLIYFQGNSAPDKSGLPSDRFSAERTGGSVSTLTIQRTQQEDSAVYLCASSFAAGETQYFGPGTRLLVL.